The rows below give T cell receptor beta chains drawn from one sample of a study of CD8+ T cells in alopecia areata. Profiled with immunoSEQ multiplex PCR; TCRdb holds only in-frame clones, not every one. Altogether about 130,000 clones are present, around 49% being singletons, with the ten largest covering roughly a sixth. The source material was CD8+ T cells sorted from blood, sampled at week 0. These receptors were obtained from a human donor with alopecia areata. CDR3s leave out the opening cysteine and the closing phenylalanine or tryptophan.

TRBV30 AWSVSLTGGRQPQH
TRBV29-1 SVEDRDSYEQY
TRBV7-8 ASSRDAGGELF
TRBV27 ASAFDRRAANYGYT
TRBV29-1 SVEGFVFQGFCYGYT
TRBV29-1 SVDGQDLDPLSGYT
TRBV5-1 ASSFEGSTDTQY
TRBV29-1 SVEGGQGLQETQY
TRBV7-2 ASSPTISIGGTNYGYT
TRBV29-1 SVPRTGANTGELF